This record looks at one T cell receptor beta chain sequence and its context. The data derive from a study of preoperative IRX-2 immunotherapy in early breast cancer. In germline, CDR1 is SEHNR, CDR2 FQNEAQ (reference sequence). The CDR3 is 13 residues long. V dropped 6 bases and J dropped 2 bases, with 11 bases sitting between them. Only in-frame clones appear in the TCRdb table, and some are missing; sequencing was by immunoSEQ multiplex PCR. The sample includes around 29,000 clones, roughly 90% seen only once; the top ten take 9.8%. As to treatment: preoperative locoregional IRX-2 cytokine immunotherapy. Patients received preoperative, locoregional IRX-2 cytokine immunotherapy in a phase Ib study.

J is TRBJ2-7 and V is TRBV7-9; D gene uncertain. Collection took place from a patient treated with IRX-2 immunotherapy. This TCR came from a human donor with breast cancer. The CDR3 sequence: CASSNSWTYEQYF. CDR3 in DNA: TGTGCCAGCAGTAACAGTTGGACCTACGAGCAGTACTTC.